This TCR beta chain was profiled in a study of OX40 agonist ivuxolimab in advanced cancers. Study-wide background: Hepatocellular carcinoma, melanoma, renal cell or head and neck cancer affected the dose-escalation patients. Study-level points and caveats: Part of the nonresponder group also had normalized T-cell clonal expansion that was low.

Sequenced by immunoSEQ multiplex PCR; TCRdb stores in-frame clones only, minus some. Of around 60,000 clones in the sample, around 93% are singletons; the top ten hold about 0.4%. The germline CDR1 and CDR2 sequences are SGHRS and YFSETQ. V lost 0 bases and J 5 bases, leaving 8 bases between the germline ends. The CDR3 has 13 residues. About this clone itself: Antigen: not known.

The clonotype originates from an adult with an advanced solid tumor such as melanoma, head and neck, liver or kidney cancer. The chain employs TRBV5-1 and TRBJ1-2; the D is unclear. This material consisted of CD4+ or CD8+ T cells sorted from blood, taken in a trial of the OX40 agonist ivuxolimab. The CDR3 nucleotides read TGCGCCAGCAGCTTGGGGCAGCGGTATGGCTACACCTTC. It specifies CASSLGQRYGYTF.